A selection of T cell receptor beta chains follows, all from one sample in a study of blood T cell repertoires in COVID-19. Measured with immunoSEQ multiplex PCR; TCRdb has only the in-frame clones, and not every one. This table has 140,000 to 150,000 clones, under 90% appearing once. The sequenced sample consisted of peripheral blood. These receptors were obtained from a man between 70 and 80 years old who had recovered from COVID-19. CDR3s include the opening cysteine and the closing phenylalanine or tryptophan. Fields, in order: D gene, J gene, clone size, V gene, CDR3 DNA, CDR3 protein. A D gene is named only where the DNA matches it firmly. Clone size is given for some rows only: seen once, a few or many times, or a class if the clone is expanded.

NA TRBJ1-5 few TRBV4-1 TGCGCCAGCAGCCAAGACGGGAATCAGCCCCAGCATTTT CASSQDGNQPQHF
NA TRBJ1-1 NA TRBV3-1/TRBV3-2 TGTGCCAGCAGCCAAGATCAGTCCGGGGGTATCATGAACACTGAAGCTTTCTTT CASSQDQSGGIMNTEAFF
NA TRBJ1-4 NA TRBV11-3 TGTGCCAGCAGCCTCCGGACTGCATTCAGAGAAAAACTGTTTTTT CASSLRTAFREKLFF
TRBD2 TRBJ2-3 few TRBV3-1/TRBV3-2 TGTGCCAGCAGCCAAGAAGGGCTAGCGGGAGGAGGCACAGATACGCAGTATTTT CASSQEGLAGGGTDTQYF
NA TRBJ1-2 once TRBV6-5 TGTGCCAGCAGTTACTCGTCACGGGACACTTATGGCTACACCTTC CASSYSSRDTYGYTF
NA TRBJ2-3 NA TRBV6-5 TGTGCCAGCAGGTCAGGGTGGGATACGCAGTATTTT CASRSGWDTQYF
NA TRBJ2-6 NA TRBV7-9 TGTGCCGGCGAGGTAGCAGGGGCCAACGTCCTGACTTTC CAGEVAGANVLTF
NA TRBJ2-2 NA TRBV6-4 TGTGCCAGCAGTGACTTTGCAGGGTCGCCAGAGCTGTTTTTT CASSDFAGSPELFF
TRBD2 TRBJ2-3 NA TRBV14 TGTGCCAGCAGCCCCCTCCTGAGGGAGGGGTTCGCAGATACGCAGTATTTT CASSPLLREGFADTQYF
TRBD2 TRBJ2-1 NA TRBV6-4 TGTGCCAGCAGTGCCGAAGGACTAGCGGGAAACTACAATGAGCAGTTCTTC CASSAEGLAGNYNEQFF
TRBD1 TRBJ2-5 once TRBV5-1 TGCGCCAGCAGCTCCACCCGGGACAGGGGTACCCAGTACTTC CASSSTRDRGTQYF
TRBD1 TRBJ1-2 NA TRBV29-1 TGCAGCGTTGCGCTTTCGACAGGGGGCAGAGTCTATGGCTACACCTTC CSVALSTGGRVYGYTF
TRBD1 TRBJ2-7 NA TRBV7-2 TGTGCCAGCAGCTTAGCCGGACAGGCGCTCTACGAGCAGTACTTC CASSLAGQALYEQYF
TRBD2 TRBJ2-6 once TRBV19 TGTGCCAGTAGTACCCGGGGGGTGTCTGGGGCCAACGTCCTGACTTTC CASSTRGVSGANVLTF
NA TRBJ1-6 NA TRBV7-8 TGTGCCAGCAGCCCAGACACGGCCAATTCACCCCTCCACTTT CASSPDTANSPLHF
TRBD2 TRBJ2-1 NA TRBV3-1/TRBV3-2 TGTGCCAGCAGCCAAGGAGGGAGGGCCATACACAATGAGCAGTTCTTC CASSQGGRAIHNEQFF
TRBD1 TRBJ1-1 NA TRBV6-5 TGTGCCAGCGTTAGGGGGCAAAACACTGAAGCTTTCTTT CASVRGQNTEAFF
NA TRBJ1-2 NA TRBV6-1 TGTGCCAGCAGTGAACTTGAGAGCCATGGCTACACCTTC CASSELESHGYTF
TRBD1 TRBJ2-4 NA TRBV18 TGTGCCAGCTCACCATTCCCGGGACAGGGGAGGGAGAATGTCGGAAACATTCAGTACTTC CASSPFPGQGRENVGNIQYF
TRBD2 TRBJ2-5 few TRBV7-2 TGTGCCAGCAGCCCTGGGGGGGGGTTGGAAGAGACCCAGTACTTC CASSPGGGLEETQYF
NA TRBJ2-3 once TRBV11-2 TGTGCCAGCAGGAGAGGGGAGGGGGGCGCAGATACGCAGTATTTT CASRRGEGGADTQYF
TRBD1 TRBJ1-2 NA TRBV19 TGTGCCAGTAGGATGGGACAGGGGTTTTGGGGCTACACCTTC CASRMGQGFWGYTF
TRBD1 TRBJ1-5 NA TRBV19 TGTGCCAGTAGTAAACAGGGGTGGAGCAATCAGCCCCAGCATTTT CASSKQGWSNQPQHF
TRBD2 TRBJ2-5 NA TRBV5-1 TGCGCCAGCAGCCGGGGACTAGCGGGACGGGAGACCCAGTACTTC CASSRGLAGRETQYF
NA TRBJ2-7 few TRBV10-3 TGTGCCATCAGTGATCTGGTGAGCTCCTACGAGCAGTACTTC CAISDLVSSYEQYF
NA TRBJ1-1 once TRBV2 TGTGCCAGCACCACACAGGTGTTCACTGAAGCTTTCTTT CASTTQVFTEAFF
TRBD2 TRBJ2-1 NA TRBV6-6 TGTGCCAGCAGCTTCACTAGCGACTCCTACAATGAGCAGTTCTTC CASSFTSDSYNEQFF
TRBD2 TRBJ2-1 NA TRBV10-3 TGTGCCATCAGTGCGACTAGCGGGGCTACTTCGGCCAATGAGCAGTTCTTC CAISATSGATSANEQFF
TRBD2 TRBJ2-5 NA TRBV6-1 TGTGCCAGCAGTGACCCCGGGACTAGCGTTAACCCCGGGGAGACCCAGTACTTC CASSDPGTSVNPGETQYF
NA TRBJ1-6 NA TRBV21-1 TGTGCCAGCAGCCTTCCCCTCCGGACCACCAGGGGGCTAATGGGATCCTATAATTCACCCCTCCACTTT CASSLPLRTTRGLMGSYNSPLHF
NA TRBJ1-5 NA TRBV2 TGTGCCAGCAGTGGGCAAAGCAATCAGCCCCAGCATTTT CASSGQSNQPQHF
NA TRBJ2-2 NA TRBV7-3 TGTGCCAGCAGCTCCTTTTCCGGGGAGCTGTTTTTT CASSSFSGELFF
NA TRBJ2-4 NA TRBV18 TGTGCCAGCTCACCCCCAGGCAAAAACATTCAGTACTTC CASSPPGKNIQYF
TRBD1 TRBJ2-7 NA TRBV6-5 TGTGCCAGCAGGGAGGACAGGGGGCAAGGCGAGCAGTACTTC CASREDRGQGEQYF
NA TRBJ2-6 NA TRBV4-1 TGCGCCAGCAGCCAAGATACCGGGACTGCCAGTGTCCTGACTTTC CASSQDTGTASVLTF
NA TRBJ1-2 NA TRBV7-9 TGTGCCAGCAGCACCGGTACCTCCTACACCTTC CASSTGTSYTF
TRBD1 TRBJ1-2 NA TRBV30 TGTGCCTGGAGTGCTTACGCAGGGGGCGCTAACTATGGCTACACCTTC CAWSAYAGGANYGYTF
TRBD1 TRBJ1-2 NA TRBV5-1 TGCGCCAGCAGCCCCGGGACAGGCGACTGGAACTATGGCTACACCTTC CASSPGTGDWNYGYTF
NA TRBJ1-5 NA TRBV14 TGTGCCAGCAGCCAGACGGGGAATCAGCCCCAGCATTTT CASSQTGNQPQHF
NA TRBJ1-2 NA TRBV4-1 TGCGCCAGCAGCCAAGGGGCCAGGGGCCAATATGGCTACACCTTC CASSQGARGQYGYTF
TRBD1 TRBJ2-1 NA TRBV27 TGTGCCAGCATGGGACAGGGGGCCTACAATGAGCAGTTCTTC CASMGQGAYNEQFF
NA TRBJ1-2 few TRBV27 TGTGCCAGCAGTTTATCGCAGGGAAACTATGGCTACACCTTC CASSLSQGNYGYTF
NA TRBJ1-5 NA TRBV6-2/TRBV6-3 TGTGCCAGCAGTACCGGACAGACTATTAATCAGCCCCAGCATTTT CASSTGQTINQPQHF
NA TRBJ1-2 NA TRBV30 TGTGCCTGGAGGAACGACGCCCGGACTAACGGCTACACCTTC CAWRNDARTNGYTF
NA TRBJ1-2 few TRBV29-1 TGCAGCGTTGTTACAGGGTCGAGCTACACCTTC CSVVTGSSYTF
TRBD2 TRBJ2-5 NA TRBV11-2 TGTGCCAGCACCGGGGAGGGGGAGACCCAGTACTTC CASTGEGETQYF
NA TRBJ1-1 NA TRBV10-3 TGTGCCATCAGACAGGACACTGAAGCTTTCTTT CAIRQDTEAFF
TRBD2 TRBJ2-7 NA TRBV18 TGTGCCAGCTCACCAGGGAGCGGGAGGGCCCCGGAGCAGTACTTC CASSPGSGRAPEQYF
NA TRBJ2-1 NA TRBV7-8 TGTGCCAGCAGCTACCCGGGACTCTACAATGAGCAGTTCTTC CASSYPGLYNEQFF
NA TRBJ2-1 NA TRBV7-3 TGTGCCAGCAGCTTAAGCCTAGCGTCGGCGAATGAGCAGTTCTTC CASSLSLASANEQFF
TRBD1 TRBJ1-1 once TRBV19 TGTGCCAGTAGTAAGGACAGGGTTATGAACACTGAAGCTTTCTTT CASSKDRVMNTEAFF
NA TRBJ2-5 NA TRBV5-1 TGCGCCAGCAGCTTGACAGGGACCAAAGAGACCCAGTACTTC CASSLTGTKETQYF